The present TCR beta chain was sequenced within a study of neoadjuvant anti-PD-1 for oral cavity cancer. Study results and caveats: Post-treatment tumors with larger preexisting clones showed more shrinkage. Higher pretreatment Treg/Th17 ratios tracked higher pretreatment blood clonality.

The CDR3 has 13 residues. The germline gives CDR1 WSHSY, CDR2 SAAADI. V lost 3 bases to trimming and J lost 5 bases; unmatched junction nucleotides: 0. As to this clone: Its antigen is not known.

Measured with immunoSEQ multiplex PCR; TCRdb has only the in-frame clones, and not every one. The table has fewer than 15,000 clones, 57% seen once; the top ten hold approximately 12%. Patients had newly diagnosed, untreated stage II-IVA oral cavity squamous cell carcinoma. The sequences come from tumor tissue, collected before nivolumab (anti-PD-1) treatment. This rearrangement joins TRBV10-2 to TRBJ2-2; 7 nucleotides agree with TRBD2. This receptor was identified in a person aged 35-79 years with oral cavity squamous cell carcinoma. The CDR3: CASSEAGTGELFF. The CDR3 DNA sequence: TGCGCCAGCAGTGAAGCGGGAACCGGGGAGCTGTTTTTT.